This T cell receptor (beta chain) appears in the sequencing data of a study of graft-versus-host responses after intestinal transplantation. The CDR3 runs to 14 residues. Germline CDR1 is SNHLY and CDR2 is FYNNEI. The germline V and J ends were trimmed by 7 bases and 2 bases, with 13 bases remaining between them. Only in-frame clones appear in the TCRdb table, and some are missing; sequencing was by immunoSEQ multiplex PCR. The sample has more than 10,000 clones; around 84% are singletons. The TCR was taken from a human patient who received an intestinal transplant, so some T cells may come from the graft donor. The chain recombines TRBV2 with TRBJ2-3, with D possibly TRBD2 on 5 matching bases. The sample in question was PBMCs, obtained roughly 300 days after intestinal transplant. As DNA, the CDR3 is TGTGCCAGCAAAGCGGTGCGATTCACAGATACGCAGTATTTT. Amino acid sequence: CASKAVRFTDTQYF.